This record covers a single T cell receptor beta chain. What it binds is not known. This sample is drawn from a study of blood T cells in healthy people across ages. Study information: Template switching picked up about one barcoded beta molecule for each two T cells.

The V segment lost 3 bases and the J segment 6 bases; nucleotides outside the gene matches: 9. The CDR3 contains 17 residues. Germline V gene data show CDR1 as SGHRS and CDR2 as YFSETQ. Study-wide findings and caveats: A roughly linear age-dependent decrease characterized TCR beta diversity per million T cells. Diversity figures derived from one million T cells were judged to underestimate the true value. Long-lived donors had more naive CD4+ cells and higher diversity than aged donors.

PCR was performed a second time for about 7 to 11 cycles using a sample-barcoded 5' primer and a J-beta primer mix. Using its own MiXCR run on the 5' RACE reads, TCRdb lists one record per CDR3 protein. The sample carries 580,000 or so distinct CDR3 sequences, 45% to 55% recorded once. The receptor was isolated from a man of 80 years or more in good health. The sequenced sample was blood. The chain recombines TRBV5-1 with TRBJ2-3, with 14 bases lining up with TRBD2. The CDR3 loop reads CASSSRGLAGGVDTQYF. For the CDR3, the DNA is TGCGCCAGCAGCTCCCGTGGACTAGCGGGGGGCGTGGATACGCAGTATTTT. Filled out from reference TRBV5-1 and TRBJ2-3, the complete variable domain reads KAGVTQTPRYLIKTRGQQVTLSCSPISGHRSVSWYQQTPGQGLQFLFEYFSETQRNKGNFPGRFSGRQFSNSRSEMNVSTLELGDSALYLCASSSRGLAGGVDTQYFGPGTRLTVL.